This T cell receptor beta chain was identified in a study of cytomegalovirus exposure and HLA in healthy donors (dated by TCRdb to the late 2010s). At the level of the whole study: In an earlier analysis of fewer than 750 of the donors, around 300 Gb of sequence data and about 110 million unique TCR beta sequences from about 190 million T cells were reported. An earlier analysis of 587 of the donors applied high-throughput TCR beta sequencing to assess whether each TCR beta V gene segment acted as functional or pseudogenic. The genetic ancestry cluster associated with self-reported Caucasian donors included 80% to 90% of the roughly 380 genotyped donors. In a later genetic analysis, genome-wide SNP genotypes for about 55% of the roughly 700 donors were used, and that subset was treated as a discovery cohort. Rather than drawing on any new phenotypic data, the later analysis identified candidate immune exposures from TCR beta sequences and the way those sequences occurred across donors. A handful of DR-DQ haplotypes were handled as single units for association and clustering because linkage in the cohort was strong. The study used immunosequencing to profile the T cell repertoires of 600 to 850 subjects and linked those repertoires to cytomegalovirus serostatus. The study combined high-throughput TCR immunosequencing, statistical association of individual TCRs with disease status, and machine learning to predict cytomegalovirus infection status. Every discovery cohort repertoire had been produced on one sequencing platform. HLA typing included class I and class II loci at four-digit resolution. Roughly 300 gigabases of sequencing data and 70 million to 85 million unique TCR sequences were included in an early release covering about 700 HLA-typed donors. The aim of the study was to test whether cataloging public T cell receptors could identify signatures of past pathogen exposure. Donor age, sex, ethnicity and CMV serostatus were compiled alongside the repertoire data. On average, roughly 250,000 unique TCR beta nucleotide sequences were sequenced per donor among some 430 genotyped donors of the cohort, with around 19% of those sequences being non-productive. The number of typed donors differed by locus: 629-630 for A, B, C, DRB1 and DQB1; 500 to 550 for DQA1; 606 for DPA1; and about 450 for DPB1. A later analysis re-examined previously published TCR beta repertoires from just over 650 donors and added high-resolution HLA genotyping to investigate patterns of TCR occurrence. Besides the first cohort of more than 650 subjects, a separate validation cohort made up of about 120 different subjects was used. Overall study outcomes, separate from this receptor: Specific HLA alleles were associated with more than 15,000 TCR beta sequences at a false discovery rate of 0.05 in a later analysis. Only TCR beta chains were sequenced in this cohort, and the absence of alpha or paired-chain data limited detectable features. Correlated functional status among segregating V segments might reflect linkage disequilibrium, but an unknown experimental factor could not be ruled out. A further reported finding was that TCR beta sequences accurately predicted the HLA-A and HLA-B alleles for most subjects in the first cohort. For the cohort, immune exposure information was limited to CMV serostatus. Most TCR sequences were seen in very few donors, while some public TCRs were found in many individuals. A total of around 150 TCR beta chains were listed by the study as associated with cytomegalovirus. The classifier was reported to diagnose cytomegalovirus status with high specificity and sensitivity in both the original cohort and the validation cohort. In vitro tests confirmed that a few of the cytomegalovirus-associated TCR beta chains recognize cytomegalovirus antigens. Most CMV-associated TCR beta chains appeared to be HLA-restricted in a later analysis, and the HLA associations seemed to be driven largely by CMV exposure. A cluster of highly shared sequence variants was judged likely to represent a technical artifact of the sequencing pipeline. The authors suggested that the approach could potentially be generalized to other disease states and immunological phenotypes. According to a later analysis, parvovirus B19, influenza, CMV and Epstein-Barr virus appeared linked to several top co-occurrence clusters. A later genetic analysis reported fewer N-insertions in productive TCRs among donors in an Asian-associated ancestry cluster than the approximately 670-donor mean. In a later analysis, HLA-associated TCR beta chains showed more clonal expansion and lower generation probabilities than non-associated chains that were equally common. An earlier analysis of approximately 570 of the donors showed that most TCR beta V segments appeared in productive rearrangements either about 87% or about 30% of the time, which broadly matched IMGT annotations. An association between a missense DCLRE1C variant and V-gene and J-gene trimming of TCR beta chains was found in a later genetic analysis and replicated in an independent cohort. Assigning TCR associations to individual alleles was difficult when HLA alleles, especially DR and DQ, strongly co-occurred. Sequencing depth was assumed to be roughly uniform across donors in the presence/absence analyses, though that assumption may not hold. Some IMGT-functional V segments, including TRBV6-2 and TRBV6-3, could not be distinguished by the 87-base-pair reads and were therefore excluded. Because HLA typing was missing for some donors at each locus, association tests included only the typed subset. Because counts were too low, approximately 18 rarely observed V segments, including chromosome 9 orphons, were excluded from the earlier analysis of a few hundred of the donors. A later analysis found that TCR association rates varied across HLA loci, with DRB1 alleles showing the most associated TCRs and HLA-C alleles the fewest.

Receptor amplification or capture employed the immunoSEQ multiplex PCR assay. For the multiplex PCR, a mixture combining 60 forward primers for TCR Vbeta segments and 13 reverse primers for TCR Jbeta segments was used. The CDR3 region of rearranged TCR beta genes was amplified from genomic DNA with a multiplex PCR assay. Amplified TCR beta libraries were sequenced as 87-base-pair reads on the Illumina HiSeq System. As for how the authors treated the data: Across the 500 to 750 repertoires, a later analysis counted 60 million to 90 million unique TCR beta chains, 8.5 million to 12 million of which were shared by at least two donors. A nearest-neighbor algorithm error-corrected the raw reads and collapsed the reads into unique sequences, merging closely related sequences to remove PCR and sequencing errors. CDR3 sequences were aligned to IMGT reference sequences to assign V, D and J gene segments. For a sequence to be retained, at least a six-nucleotide match to both a V gene segment and a J gene segment was required. A rearrangement counted as productive if the CDR3 had no stop codons and remained in frame with V and J, and every other rearrangement counted as non-productive. Following IMGT convention, CDR3 was defined as the stretch from the second conserved V-encoded cysteine to the conserved J-encoded phenylalanine. The earlier analysis of 587 of the donors excluded sequences that lacked an unambiguous match to a single V gene segment. An earlier analysis of a few hundred of the donors classified V segments as functional when productive rearrangements were above 56.7% and as segregating when the standard deviation between donors was above 5%. To diagnose cytomegalovirus status from the catalog of TCR beta chain sequences, a statistical classification framework was built. V and J gene assignment, in a later analysis, came from comparing TCR nucleotide sequences with IMGT/GENE-DB human TR gene sequences. A later analysis assigned CDR3 sequences and most-parsimonious VDJ recombination scenarios with the TCRdist pipeline. In a later analysis, each TCR beta chain was defined by its CDR3 amino acid sequence together with its V-gene family, and reads without a unique V-gene family were excluded. A later analysis removed several hundred highly shared, low-generation-probability nucleotide sequences to deal with suspected cross-contamination and a sequencing artifact. In a later analysis, a clonal expansion index was calculated for each public chain from normalized within-repertoire ranks of inferred template counts. In a later analysis, generation probabilities were computed with a VDJ recombination model fitted to out-of-frame rearrangements, and the resulting probabilities were checked against IGoR. In a later analysis, TCR-TCR, TCR-HLA and TCR-CMV co-occurrence was scored with hypergeometric tests, and a repertoire-size bias correction was applied to TCR pairs. To estimate false discovery rates, a later analysis permuted the HLA or CMV assignments 20 times. In a later analysis, co-occurring TCRs were grouped using DBSCAN, and TCRdist sequence similarity was added for clustering within HLA-allele-positive subsets. For co-occurrence clustering, repertoires with fewer than 30,000 or more than 120,000 public chains were excluded, along with roughly 5 repertoires with anomalous nucleotide sharing. The table was pulled from immuneACCESS by TCRdb, which kept in-frame rearrangements only. Such tables lose some clones; where checked, under half of the loss comes from unresolved V genes, and the rest has no known cause. For V, J and clone size, that table is used; D and trimming come from the DNA. The sample table holds about 190,000 clones, of which less than 85% were seen once. The biggest ten clones account for about 5% of the sample.

Counted from cysteine to phenylalanine, this CDR3 has 16 amino acids. Just CDR3 DNA is preserved here, 48 bases in frame from base 1. Trimming takes 0 bases from V and 0 bases from J, and the germline ends sit 13 bases apart. According to the germline V gene, CDR1 reads SGHDT and CDR2 reads YYEEEE. The cohort comprised around 690 healthy bone marrow donors. At the time of sampling, all cohort members were nominally healthy, though unrecorded immune exposures were likely present. The donor was CMV seropositive and was included in the group of 270 or so seropositive cohort members. A peripheral blood sample was collected from each donor, and TCR beta sequencing was performed on peripheral blood mononuclear cells. The Qiagen DNeasy Blood Extraction Kit was used to extract genomic DNA from the blood cell samples. In regard to this clone: Its target antigen remains unknown. Within one base of it there is no much larger clone, and no base qualities were kept.

This TCR derives from a man younger than 45 in good health and CMV-seropositive. The receptor chain draws on TRBV5-6 and TRBJ2-7; no D gene can be assigned with confidence. The sample was PBMCs. DNA sequence: TGTGCCAGCAGCTTGGGTGGGCGTTACAGCTCCTACGAGCAGTACTTC. It is translated as CASSLGGRYSSYEQYF. Here the CDR3 is joined to the reference TRBV5-6 and TRBJ2-7 genes, and the full variable domain is: DAGVTQSPTHLIKTRGQQVTLRCSPKSGHDTVSWYQQALGQGPQFIFQYYEEEERQRGNFPDRFSGHQFPNYSSELNVNALLLGDSALYLCASSLGGRYSSYEQYFGPGTRLTVT.